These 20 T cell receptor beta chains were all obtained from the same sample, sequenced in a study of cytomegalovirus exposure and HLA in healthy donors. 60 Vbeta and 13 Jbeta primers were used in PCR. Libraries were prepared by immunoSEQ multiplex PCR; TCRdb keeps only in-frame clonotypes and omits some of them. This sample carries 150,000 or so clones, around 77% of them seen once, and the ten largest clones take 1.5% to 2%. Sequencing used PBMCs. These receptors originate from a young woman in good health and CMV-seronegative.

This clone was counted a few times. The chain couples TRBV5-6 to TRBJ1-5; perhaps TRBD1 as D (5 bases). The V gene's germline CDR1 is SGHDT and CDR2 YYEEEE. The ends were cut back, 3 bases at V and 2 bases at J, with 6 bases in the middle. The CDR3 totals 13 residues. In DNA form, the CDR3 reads TGTGCCAGCAGCTCGGGGGGCAATCAGCCCCAGCATTTT. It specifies CASSSGGNQPQHF.

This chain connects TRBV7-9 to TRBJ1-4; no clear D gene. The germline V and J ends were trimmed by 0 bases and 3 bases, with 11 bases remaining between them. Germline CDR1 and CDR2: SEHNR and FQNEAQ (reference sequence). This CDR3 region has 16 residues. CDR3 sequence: CASSLALGRPNEKLFF. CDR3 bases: TGTGCCAGCAGCTTAGCGTTGGGGAGACCTAATGAAAAACTGTTTTTT.

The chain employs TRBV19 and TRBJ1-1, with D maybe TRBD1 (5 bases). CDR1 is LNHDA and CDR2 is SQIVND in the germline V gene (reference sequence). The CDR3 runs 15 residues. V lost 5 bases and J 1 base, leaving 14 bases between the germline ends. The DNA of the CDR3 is TGTGCCAGTAGTGGAGGGAGGGACTGGAACACTGAAGCTTTCTTT. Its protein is CASSGGRDWNTEAFF.

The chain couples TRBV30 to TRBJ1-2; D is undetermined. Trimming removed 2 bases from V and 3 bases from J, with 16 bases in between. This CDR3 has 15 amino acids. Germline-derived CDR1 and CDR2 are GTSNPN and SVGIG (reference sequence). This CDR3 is CAWSLGREGYYGYTF. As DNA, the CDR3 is TGTGCCTGGAGTTTAGGAAGGGAGGGTTACTATGGCTACACCTTC.

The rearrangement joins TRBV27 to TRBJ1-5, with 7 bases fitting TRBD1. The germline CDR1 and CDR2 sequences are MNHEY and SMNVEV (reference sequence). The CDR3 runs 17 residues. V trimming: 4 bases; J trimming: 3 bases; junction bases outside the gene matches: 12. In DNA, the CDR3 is TGTGCCAGCAGTTCCCGAAAGACAGGGAGTCCCAATCAGCCCCAGCATTTT. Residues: CASSSRKTGSPNQPQHF.

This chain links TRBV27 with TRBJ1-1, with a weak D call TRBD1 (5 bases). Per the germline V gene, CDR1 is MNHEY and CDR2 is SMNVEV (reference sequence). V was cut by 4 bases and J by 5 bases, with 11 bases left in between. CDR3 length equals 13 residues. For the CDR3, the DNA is TGTGCCAGCAGTTGGGGCAGGGAAACTGAAGCTTTCTTT. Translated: CASSWGRETEAFF.

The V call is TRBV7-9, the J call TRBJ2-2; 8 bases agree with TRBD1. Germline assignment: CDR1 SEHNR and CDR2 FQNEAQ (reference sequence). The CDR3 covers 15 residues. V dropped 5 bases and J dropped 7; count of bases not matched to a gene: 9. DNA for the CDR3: TGTGCCAGCAGCGTGACAGGGGAGGTTGGCGGGGAGCTGTTTTTT. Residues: CASSVTGEVGGELFF. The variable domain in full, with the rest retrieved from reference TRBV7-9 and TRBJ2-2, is DTGVSQNPRHKITKRGQNVTFRCDPISEHNRLYWYRQTLGQGPEFLTYFQNEAQLEKSRLLSDRFSAERPKGSFSTLEIQRTEQGDSAMYLCASSVTGEVGGELFFGEGSRLTVL.

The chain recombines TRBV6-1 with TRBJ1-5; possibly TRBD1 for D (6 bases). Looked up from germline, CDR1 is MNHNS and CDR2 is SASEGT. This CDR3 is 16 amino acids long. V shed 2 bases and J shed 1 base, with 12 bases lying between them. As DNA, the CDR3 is TGTGCCAGCAGTGAATTCCCGCAGGGGAGCAATCAGCCCCAGCATTTT. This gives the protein CASSEFPQGSNQPQHF.

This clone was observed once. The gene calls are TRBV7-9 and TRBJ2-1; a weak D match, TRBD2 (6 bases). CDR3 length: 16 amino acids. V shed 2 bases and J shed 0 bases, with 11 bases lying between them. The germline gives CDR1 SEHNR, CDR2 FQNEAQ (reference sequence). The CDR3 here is CASSLLGGTSYNEQFF. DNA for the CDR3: TGTGCCAGCAGCTTACTGGGGGGTACCTCCTACAATGAGCAGTTCTTC. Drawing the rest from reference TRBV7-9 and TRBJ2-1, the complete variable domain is DTGVSQNPRHKITKRGQNVTFRCDPISEHNRLYWYRQTLGQGPEFLTYFQNEAQLEKSRLLSDRFSAERPKGSFSTLEIQRTEQGDSAMYLCASSLLGGTSYNEQFFGPGTRLTVL.

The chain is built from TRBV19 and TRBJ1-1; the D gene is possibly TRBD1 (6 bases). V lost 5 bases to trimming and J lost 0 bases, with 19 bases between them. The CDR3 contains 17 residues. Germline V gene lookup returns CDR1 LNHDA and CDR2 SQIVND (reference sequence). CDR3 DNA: TGTGCCAGTAGTTCGCCGGGGGGGGCTCGGATGAACACTGAAGCTTTCTTT. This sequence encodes CASSSPGGARMNTEAFF.

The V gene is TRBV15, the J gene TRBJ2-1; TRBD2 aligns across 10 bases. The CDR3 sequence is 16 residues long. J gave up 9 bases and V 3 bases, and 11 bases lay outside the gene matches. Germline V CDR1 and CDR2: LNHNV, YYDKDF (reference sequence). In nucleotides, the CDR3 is TGTGCCACCAGCAGGGAATACAGCGGGAGGGGAACTGAGCAGTTCTTC. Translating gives CATSREYSGRGTEQFF.

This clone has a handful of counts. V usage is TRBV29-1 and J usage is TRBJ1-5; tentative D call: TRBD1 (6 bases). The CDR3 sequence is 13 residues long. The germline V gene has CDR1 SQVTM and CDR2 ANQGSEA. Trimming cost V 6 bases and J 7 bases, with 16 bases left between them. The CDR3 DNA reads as TGCAGCGTGGCGGACAGTTGGGGACAGCCCCAGCATTTT. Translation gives CSVADSWGQPQHF.

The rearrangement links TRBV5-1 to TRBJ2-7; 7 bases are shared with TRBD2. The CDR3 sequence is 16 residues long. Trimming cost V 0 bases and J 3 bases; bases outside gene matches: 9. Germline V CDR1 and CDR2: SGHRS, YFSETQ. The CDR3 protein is CASSLGVGGSYYEQYF. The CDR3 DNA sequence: TGCGCCAGCAGCTTGGGAGTGGGCGGGAGCTACTACGAGCAGTACTTC. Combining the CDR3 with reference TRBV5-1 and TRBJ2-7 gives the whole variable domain KAGVTQTPRYLIKTRGQQVTLSCSPISGHRSVSWYQQTPGQGLQFLFEYFSETQRNKGNFPGRFSGRQFSNSRSEMNVSTLELGDSALYLCASSLGVGGSYYEQYFGPGTRLTVT.

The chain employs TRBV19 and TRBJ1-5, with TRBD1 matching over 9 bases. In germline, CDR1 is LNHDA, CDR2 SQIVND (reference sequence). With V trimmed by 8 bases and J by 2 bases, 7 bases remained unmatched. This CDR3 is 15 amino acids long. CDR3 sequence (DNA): TGTGCCAGTGGATGGACAGGGGTTGGCAATCAGCCCCAGCATTTT. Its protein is CASGWTGVGNQPQHF.

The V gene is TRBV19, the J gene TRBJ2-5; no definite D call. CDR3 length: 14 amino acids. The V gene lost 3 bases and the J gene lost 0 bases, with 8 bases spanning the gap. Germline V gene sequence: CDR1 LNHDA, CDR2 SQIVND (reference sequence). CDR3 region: CASSIMADQETQYF. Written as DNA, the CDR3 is TGTGCCAGTAGTATCATGGCGGACCAAGAGACCCAGTACTTC. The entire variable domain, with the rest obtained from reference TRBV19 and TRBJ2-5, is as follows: DGGITQSPKYLFRKEGQNVTLSCEQNLNHDAMYWYRQDPGQGLRLIYYSQIVNDFQKGDIAEGYSVSREKKESFPLTVTSAQKNPTAFYLCASSIMADQETQYFGPGTRLLVL.

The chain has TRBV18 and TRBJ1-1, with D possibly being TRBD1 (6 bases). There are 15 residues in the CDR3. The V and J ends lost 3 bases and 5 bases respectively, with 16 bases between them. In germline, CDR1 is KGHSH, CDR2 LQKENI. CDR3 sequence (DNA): TGTGCCAGCTCACCCTCGCGGGGGGCGGGGACTGAAGCTTTCTTT. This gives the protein CASSPSRGAGTEAFF.

CDR3 DNA sequence: TGTGCCAGTCCGCTACAGGGGGCGGAAGAAGAGACCCAGTACTTC. Amino acid sequence: CASPLQGAEEETQYF. The chain employs TRBV19 and TRBJ2-5, with 9 positions matching TRBD1. Trimming at V came to 8 bases and at J to 3 bases, leaving 10 bases not matched to a gene. This CDR3 has 15 residues. CDR1 and CDR2 from the germline V gene are LNHDA and SQIVND (reference sequence).

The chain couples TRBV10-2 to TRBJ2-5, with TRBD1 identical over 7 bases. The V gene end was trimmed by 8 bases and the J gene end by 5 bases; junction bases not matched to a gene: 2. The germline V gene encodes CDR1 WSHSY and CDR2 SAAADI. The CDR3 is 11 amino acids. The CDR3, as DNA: TGCGCCAGCGGGACAGTGGAGACCCAGTACTTC. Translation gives CASGTVETQYF.

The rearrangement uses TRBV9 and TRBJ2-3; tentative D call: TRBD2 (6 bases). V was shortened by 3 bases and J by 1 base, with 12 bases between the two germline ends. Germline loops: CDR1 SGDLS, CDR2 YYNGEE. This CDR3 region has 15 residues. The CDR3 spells CASSAHSGGTDTQYF. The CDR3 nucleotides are TGTGCCAGCAGCGCCCATAGCGGCGGCACAGATACGCAGTATTTT.

CDR3 sequence (DNA): TGTGCCAGCAGCCCACGAGGGACATCCCCGGACACTGAAGCTTTCTTT. Its protein product is CASSPRGTSPDTEAFF. This chain links TRBV9 with TRBJ1-1; tentative D call: TRBD1 (6 bases). The CDR3 sequence is 16 residues long. The V gene's germline CDR1 is SGDLS and CDR2 YYNGEE. Between the trimmed V and J ends, which lost 4 bases and 3 bases, there was a span of 19 bases.